These 8 T cell receptor beta chains share one sample of origin, sequenced in a study of Ad26.COV2.S vaccination and SARS-CoV-2 variants. This table comes from immunoSEQ multiplex PCR, and its TCRdb copy is limited to in-frame clones, with some not included. Of 350,000 to 500,000 clones in the sample, roughly 89% were seen once. Treatment reported: 15 to 20 received Ad26.COV2.S at low or high dose, single or two shots; about five received placebo; per-sample allocation not given. Sampling was performed 63 days after the first vaccine or placebo injection. The material sequenced was peripheral blood, taken in a trial of Ad26.COV2.S vaccine versus placebo. The receptors come from a person between 18 and 65 years old who received the Ad26.COV2.S COVID-19 vaccine or a placebo.

The rearrangement uses TRBV28 and TRBJ1-5; D perhaps matches TRBD1 (5 bases). The CDR3 consists of 16 residues. Germline CDR1 is MDHEN and CDR2 is SYDVKM. V was cut by 5 bases and J by 3 bases, with 17 bases left in between. Here the CDR3 reads CASSARQGRVNQPQHF. The CDR3 DNA reads as TGTGCCAGCAGTGCCCGCCAGGGTCGGGTCAATCAGCCCCAGCATTTT.

This chain connects TRBV27 to TRBJ2-2, with a possible D match to TRBD2 (5 bases). The length of the CDR3 is 18 residues. Germline values: CDR1 MNHEY, CDR2 SMNVEV (reference sequence). Trimming removed 1 base from V and 0 bases from J, with 15 bases in between. The CDR3, as DNA: TGTGCCAGCAGTTTATTCCGGCGGGTGCCCTCGAACACCGGGGAGCTGTTTTTT. This translates into CASSLFRRVPSNTGELFF.

The chain uses TRBV5-1 and TRBJ1-4, with 7 bases identical to TRBD1. This CDR3 comprises 14 residues. V gave up 4 bases and J gave up 7 bases; unmatched junction bases: 7. The germline V gene has CDR1 SGHRS and CDR2 YFSETQ. The CDR3 nucleotides read TGCGCCAGCAGCCAAGGGGGCTCTGGTGAAAAACTGTTTTTT. Translation: CASSQGGSGEKLFF.

The chain joins TRBV19 to TRBJ2-5; 10 bases are shared with TRBD2. With V trimmed by 3 bases and J by 5 bases, 3 bases remained unmatched. The CDR3 is 14 residues long. The germline gives CDR1 LNHDA, CDR2 SQIVND (reference sequence). The CDR3 here is CASSMGLAMETQYF. CDR3 coding DNA: TGTGCCAGTAGTATGGGACTAGCGATGGAGACCCAGTACTTC.

The chain uses TRBV18 and TRBJ2-1; D is unresolved. Germline lookup yields CDR1 KGHSH and CDR2 LQKENI. The V end was cut by 3 bases, the J end by 7 bases, with 7 bases between. The CDR3 spans 12 residues. CDR3: CASSPIGNEQFF. CDR3 sequence (DNA): TGTGCCAGCTCACCGATCGGGAATGAGCAGTTCTTC.

The chain joins TRBV5-6 to TRBJ1-1, with D maybe TRBD1 (5 bases). Germline lookup yields CDR1 SGHDT and CDR2 YYEEEE. Trimming took off 4 bases at V and 5 bases at J, with 12 bases between the two ends. The CDR3 is 13 residues long. CDR3 DNA sequence: TGTGCCAGCAGCCGGGACTGGGCGACTGAAGCTTTCTTT. Its translation: CASSRDWATEAFF.

J is TRBJ2-1 and V is TRBV5-5; TRBD2 agrees at 8 bases. Germline-derived CDR1 and CDR2 are SGHKS and YYEKEE (reference sequence). V was clipped by 7 bases and J by 8 bases; unmatched bases: 8. This CDR3 has 13 residues. CDR3 nucleotide sequence: TGTGCCAGCGGCGGGGGGCCCTGGGATGAGCAGTTCTTC. It codes for CASGGGPWDEQFF.

The DNA for the CDR3 is TGTGCCAGCAGCCAAGCGGGGGCGGAAGATACGCAGTATTTT. Amino acid sequence: CASSQAGAEDTQYF. V and J are TRBV3-1 (or the pseudogene TRBV3-2) and TRBJ2-3, with D perhaps being TRBD1 or TRBD2 (6 bases each). V was clipped by 1 base and J by 5 bases, with 10 bases between them. The CDR3 has 14 amino acids. Germline loops: CDR1 LGHDT, CDR2 YNNKEL (reference sequence).